The 6 T cell receptor beta chains reported below all come from one sample, sequenced in a study of cytomegalovirus exposure and HLA in healthy donors. PCR used 60 Vbeta primers and 13 Jbeta primers. The assay was immunoSEQ multiplex PCR, and TCRdb's table has in-frame clones only and misses some. This sample lists roughly 72,000 clones; its ten largest clones have 3% to 4%. Source material: PBMCs. Source of these receptors: a man younger than 35 in good health and CMV-seropositive.

The V and J genes are TRBV6-6 and TRBJ2-3, with 8 nucleotides matching TRBD2. The CDR3 is 15 amino acids. The V gene's germline CDR1 is MNHNY and CDR2 SVGAGI (reference sequence). Germline trimming cut 2 bases from V and 4 bases from J; bases unmatched to any gene: 5. CDR3 sequence (DNA): TGTGCCAGCAGTTACGCGGGAGGAGTCGCAGATACGCAGTATTTT. Translating it yields CASSYAGGVADTQYF.

V gene TRBV5-1 combines with J gene TRBJ1-1; D gene uncertain. CDR1 and CDR2 (germline): SGHRS, YFSETQ. With 3 bases removed from V and 0 bases from J, the gap between germline ends came to 15 bases. The CDR3 is 16 amino acids. CDR3 sequence: CASSSEGRDMNTEAFF. In DNA, the CDR3 is TGCGCCAGCAGCTCTGAGGGAAGGGATATGAACACTGAAGCTTTCTTT.

Worth noting for this clone: The junction and the germline gene differ at one end; a read error may be behind it. The gene calls are TRBV7-7 and TRBJ2-5; 15 nucleotides agree with TRBD2. This CDR3 has 15 amino acids. Germline V gives CDR1 SSHAT, CDR2 FNYEAQ (reference sequence). CDR3: CASSSGLAGGETQYF. For the CDR3, the DNA is TGTGCTAGCAGCTCGGGACTAGCGGGAGGAGAGACCCAGTACTTC.

This chain joins TRBV18 and TRBJ1-1; tentatively, D is TRBD1 (5 bases). CDR1 and CDR2 from the germline V gene are KGHSH and LQKENI. V lost 4 bases, J lost 7 bases, and 10 bases lay in between. CDR3 length: 12 amino acids. CDR3 protein: CASSRGEGEAFF. The CDR3 region has the DNA TGTGCCAGCTCACGAGGGGAGGGTGAAGCTTTCTTT.

The chain recombines TRBV10-3 with TRBJ2-3; tentatively, D is TRBD1 (6 bases). V lost 0 bases, J lost 6 bases, and 16 bases lay in between. This CDR3 is built from 16 residues. Per germline, CDR1 ENHRY and CDR2 SYGVKD. This chain's CDR3 is CAISESSRGGKDTQYF. CDR3 nucleotide sequence: TGTGCCATCAGTGAGTCGTCGCGAGGGGGAAAGGATACGCAGTATTTT.

The chain joins TRBV29-1 to TRBJ1-2; TRBD1 is a possible D gene (5 bases). The CDR3 length is 12 residues. Germline V gene data show CDR1 as SQVTM and CDR2 as ANQGSEA. V lost 4 bases to trimming and J lost 3 bases, with 9 bases between them. The CDR3 loop reads CSVGQGDYGYTF. CDR3 DNA sequence: TGCAGCGTTGGTCAGGGTGACTATGGCTACACCTTC.